What follows is one T cell receptor beta chain and its context. As yet, its antigen is unknown. The data belong to a study of OX40 agonist ivuxolimab in advanced cancers. Looking at the study overall: Under the entry rules, prior anti-PD-1, anti-PD-L1 or anti-CTLA-4 therapy was allowed, and roughly 39% had some.

Data came from immunoSEQ multiplex PCR; TCRdb stores just in-frame clones and leaves some out. The sample has over 35,000 clones; over 75% are singletons. Notes on the study in general: At 0.1 to 3.0 mg/kg and by week 6, CD4+ and CD8+ T cells in the blood had expanded clonally. CD4+ T cells averaged fewer expanded clones than CD8+ T cells.

Enrollment shut out patients with autoimmune disease history or systemic immunosuppression. CDR1 is MDHEN and CDR2 is SYDVKM in the germline V gene. The CDR3 runs 12 residues. Trimming left V 4 bases short and J 0 bases short, with 0 bases between. This receptor was obtained from an adult with an advanced solid tumor such as melanoma, head and neck, liver or kidney cancer. The rearrangement joins TRBV28 to TRBJ2-2; D remains ambiguous. Material: CD4+ or CD8+ T cells sorted from blood, obtained in a trial of the OX40 agonist ivuxolimab. The CDR3 DNA sequence: TGTGCCAGCAGTTCGAACACCGGGGAGCTGTTTTTT. It specifies CASSSNTGELFF.